The 32 T cell receptor beta chains below were found in one sample sequenced in a study of T cell repertoires in cytomegalovirus infection. TCRdb ran MiXCR on the reads and lists one entry per CDR3 protein. Of about 180,000 distinct CDR3 sequences in the sample, 15% to 20% were seen once. Sample: CD8+ T cells from PBMCs. These receptors were taken from a human donor in good health (CMV status not recorded). Some clones in this sample may be carry-over from other donors' samples.

V usage is TRBV7-2 and J usage is TRBJ1-2, with unresolved D. From germline, CDR1 is SGHTA and CDR2 FQGNSA. This CDR3 region has 15 residues. V was shortened by 5 bases and J by 2 bases, with 15 bases between the two germline ends. CDR3 region: CASSPVLSPNYGYTF. In nucleotides, the CDR3 is TGTGCCAGCAGCCCGGTACTGAGTCCGAACTATGGCTACACCTTC.

This clonotype has only a few counts. This chain uses TRBV7-2 with TRBJ1-1, with D possibly being TRBD1 (5 bases). This CDR3 comprises 14 residues. Per germline, CDR1 SGHTA and CDR2 FQGNSA. Trimming removed 5 bases from V and 1 base from J, with 11 bases in between. This CDR3 reads CASSPGRRNTEAFF. The CDR3 DNA is TGTGCCAGCAGCCCGGGACGGAGGAACACTGAAGCTTTCTTT.

This chain connects TRBV7-2 to TRBJ2-7, with D perhaps TRBD1 (5 bases). The germline CDR1 and CDR2 sequences are SGHTA and FQGNSA. The V end was cut by 5 bases, the J end by 7 bases, with 18 bases between. The CDR3 totals 14 residues. DNA of the CDR3: TGTGCCAGCAGCCTGGCAGGGCTAGATTGGGAGCAGTACTTC. Protein: CASSLAGLDWEQYF.

There are many counts of this clonotype. V gene TRBV28 combines with J gene TRBJ1-1; D is perhaps TRBD1 (6 bases). The CDR3 length is 17 residues. Deletions cut 3 bases from V and 0 bases from J, with 17 bases between. Germline CDR1 reads MDHEN; CDR2 reads SYDVKM. CDR3 amino acids: CASSLRSQGQLNTEAFF. The CDR3 DNA follows: TGTGCCAGCAGTTTGAGATCCCAAGGACAGTTGAACACTGAAGCTTTCTTT.

This clonotype was counted between two and nine times. CDR3 sequence reads: CASRSYSREEDTEAFF. The CDR3 bases are TGTGCCAGCAGATCATACTCCAGGGAAGAGGATACTGAAGCTTTCTTT. The J gene is TRBJ1-1, the V gene TRBV12-3 or TRBV12-4, with D perhaps TRBD1 (5 bases). Trimming cost V 6 bases and J 5 bases, with 22 bases left between them. This CDR3 has 16 residues.

The gene calls are TRBV19 and TRBJ1-1, with a weak D call TRBD1 (5 bases). The germline V gene encodes CDR1 LNHDA and CDR2 SQIVND (reference sequence). Trimming pared 2 bases from V and 7 bases from J, leaving 14 bases between. This CDR3 is built from 14 residues. The CDR3: CASSIWDAEDEAFF. The CDR3 DNA reads TGTGCCAGTAGTATATGGGACGCCGAAGATGAAGCTTTCTTT.

This clonotype was seen only a few times. One end of the junction does not line up with germline, which may come from a read error. The rearrangement joins TRBV5-3 to TRBJ1-2; possible D gene TRBD1, 5 bases. TRBV5-3 belongs to the ORF category, with a function that is uncertain. CDR3 length equals 14 residues. The CDR3 coding sequence is TGTGCCAGCAGCTTCCGGGGCCTGGTCTATGGCTACACCTTC. The encoded protein is CASSFRGLVYGYTF.

The chain combines TRBV7-6 with TRBJ2-3; D possibly corresponds to TRBD1 (5 bases). The V end lost 5 bases, the J end lost 1 base, and 10 bases lay between the germline ends. The germline CDR1 and CDR2 sequences are SGHVS and FNYEAQ. The CDR3 sequence is 14 residues long. CDR3: CASSISRGTDTQYF. The CDR3 DNA is TGTGCCAGCAGCATAAGCAGGGGCACAGATACGCAGTATTTT.

There are a few counts of this clonotype. This CDR3 is CASSQGQGETQYF. The DNA of the CDR3 is TGCGCCAGCAGCCAAGGGCAGGGGGAGACCCAGTACTTC. This chain joins TRBV4-3 and TRBJ2-5; maybe TRBD1 (6 bases). The germline V gene encodes CDR1 LGHNA and CDR2 YSLEER. The CDR3 has 13 amino acids. Trimming removed 1 base from V and 5 bases from J, with 8 bases in between.

This CDR3 is CASRKRGDYNEQFF. Here the CDR3 DNA reads TGTGCCAGCAGGAAGCGGGGGGACTACAATGAGCAGTTCTTC. The chain employs TRBV27 and TRBJ2-1, with 9 nucleotides matching TRBD2. Germline V lookup: CDR1 MNHEY, CDR2 SMNVEV (reference sequence). The CDR3 runs 14 residues. J was trimmed by 3 bases and V by 6 bases; bases with no gene match: 3.

This clonotype came up a few times. The rearrangement joins TRBV14 to TRBJ2-1, with D perhaps TRBD1 or TRBD2 (5 bases each). Deletions cut 4 bases from V and 4 bases from J, with 20 bases between. This CDR3 has 17 amino acids. In germline, CDR1 is SGHDN, CDR2 FVKESK. This CDR3 is CASSPGPGPRFYNEQFF. The CDR3 DNA is TGTGCCAGCAGCCCAGGTCCGGGACCGAGATTTTACAATGAGCAGTTCTTC.

The chain carries TRBV29-1 and TRBJ2-5; D is ambiguous. CDR3 length: 12 residues. Germline CDR1 is SQVTM and CDR2 is ANQGSEA. V dropped 6 bases and J dropped 5 bases, with 13 bases sitting between them. This CDR3 reads CSVPTGRETQYF. CDR3 nucleotides: TGCAGCGTCCCGACTGGTCGGGAGACCCAGTACTTC.

The chain is built from TRBV28 and TRBJ1-5; maybe TRBD1 (6 bases). V was pared by 2 bases and J by 0 bases, with 23 bases between. The CDR3 runs to 20 residues. Germline CDR1 MDHEN, CDR2 SYDVKM. The CDR3 nucleotides read TGTGCCAGCAGTTTAGGGGGGGACACTCTCTCGTTATATAGCAATCAGCCCCAGCATTTT. Protein: CASSLGGDTLSLYSNQPQHF.

J is TRBJ2-1 and V is TRBV27, with 9 bases that match TRBD2. Trimming removed 6 bases from V and 1 base from J; junction bases left unmatched: 1. Per the germline V gene, CDR1 is MNHEY and CDR2 is SMNVEV (reference sequence). The CDR3 length is 14 residues. The CDR3 is CASSSGGSYNEQFF. CDR3 DNA sequence: TGTGCCAGCAGCAGCGGGGGGTCCTACAATGAGCAGTTCTTC.

This clonotype turned up a few times. The rearrangement uses TRBV15 and TRBJ2-7; no clear D. The CDR3 sequence is 15 residues long. Between the trimmed V and J ends, which lost 0 bases and 2 bases, there was a span of 11 bases. Germline V lookup: CDR1 LNHNV, CDR2 YYDKDF (reference sequence). The CDR3 protein is CATSRDRLNTYEQYF. Here the CDR3 DNA reads TGTGCCACCAGCAGAGATAGGTTGAACACCTACGAGCAGTACTTC.

In this sample, this clonotype turned up a few times. The chain joins TRBV14 to TRBJ2-1, with 9 nucleotides matching TRBD1. The CDR3 is 15 residues long. V shed 0 bases, J shed 6 bases, and the junction held 3 bases outside the gene matches. Germline V gives CDR1 SGHDN, CDR2 FVKESK. The CDR3 nucleotides read TGTGCCAGCAGCCAAGAGAGGACAGGGGTCAATGAGCAGTTCTTC. As protein: CASSQERTGVNEQFF.

This clonotype was observed many times. The V gene is TRBV7-2, the J gene TRBJ1-1; no clear D. Looked up from germline, CDR1 is SGHTA and CDR2 is FQGNSA. The length of the CDR3 is 13 residues. V dropped 2 bases and J dropped 1 base, with 5 bases sitting between them. Here the CDR3 DNA reads TGTGCCAGCAGCTTATGGGGGAACACTGAAGCTTTCTTT. It specifies CASSLWGNTEAFF. Full variable domain (missing parts from reference TRBV7-2 and TRBJ1-1): GAGVSQSPSNKVTEKGKDVELRCDPISGHTALYWYRQSLGQGLEFLIYFQGNSAPDKSGLPSDRFSAERTGGSVSTLTIQRTQQEDSAVYLCASSLWGNTEAFFGQGTRLTVV.

This chain joins TRBV27 and TRBJ1-1; D is perhaps TRBD1 (5 bases). The CDR3 totals 12 residues. From germline, CDR1 is MNHEY and CDR2 SMNVEV (reference sequence). Trimming pared 7 bases from V and 8 bases from J, leaving 14 bases between. The CDR3 bases are TGTGCCAGCATAGGGACGGAACAAGAAGCTTTCTTT. This encodes CASIGTEQEAFF.

The DNA of the CDR3 is TGTGCCAGCAGTAAATTCACAGGGTTCAATCAGCCCCAGCATTTT. Protein product: CASSKFTGFNQPQHF. This chain connects TRBV6-8 to TRBJ1-5; D possibly corresponds to TRBD1 (6 bases). The CDR3 has 15 residues. The germline CDR1 and CDR2 sequences are MNHGY and SAAAGT. V dropped 5 bases and J dropped 3 bases, with 14 bases sitting between them.

This clonotype was seen more than once but under ten times. This chain joins TRBV7-9 and TRBJ2-7; D gene uncertain. This CDR3 is 14 amino acids long. V dropped 1 base and J dropped 3 bases, with 10 bases sitting between them. Germline values: CDR1 SEHNR, CDR2 FQNEAQ (reference sequence). CDR3 sequence reads: CASSLVSENYEQYF. In DNA form, the CDR3 reads TGTGCCAGCAGCTTAGTCTCTGAGAACTACGAGCAGTACTTC. Full variable domain (outside the CDR3, taken from reference TRBV7-9 and TRBJ2-7): DTGVSQNPRHKITKRGQNVTFRCDPISEHNRLYWYRQTLGQGPEFLTYFQNEAQLEKSRLLSDRFSAERPKGSFSTLEIQRTEQGDSAMYLCASSLVSENYEQYFGPGTRLTVT.

As regards this clonotype: A read error may be the cause here, since a much bigger clone is one base away. J is TRBJ2-4 and V is TRBV7-2; 11 positions agree with TRBD2. The CDR3 is 19 amino acids. V shed 5 bases and J 0 bases; nucleotides not matched to a gene: 12. Germline V lookup: CDR1 SGHTA, CDR2 FQGNSA. The CDR3 loop reads CASSVGGTSGFIAKNIQYF. The CDR3 DNA reads TGTGCCAGCAGCGTAGGCGGGACTAGCGGATTCATAGCCAAAAACATTCAGTACTTC.

This rearrangement joins TRBV7-6 to TRBJ2-1; weak D call: TRBD2 (5 bases). The CDR3 is 14 amino acids. The germline V and J ends were trimmed by 3 bases and 6 bases, with 12 bases remaining between them. Per germline, CDR1 SGHVS and CDR2 FNYEAQ. This CDR3 reads CASSLSRGLNEQFF. As DNA, the CDR3 is TGTGCCAGCAGCTTGTCAAGAGGGCTCAATGAGCAGTTCTTC.

The chain joins TRBV7-2 to TRBJ1-6; D not certain. The CDR3 loop spans 14 amino acids. The germline gives CDR1 SGHTA, CDR2 FQGNSA. V lost 2 bases, J lost 7 bases, and 9 bases lay in between. CDR3 bases: TGTGCCAGCAGCTTAAATATTGGCAATTCACCCCTCCACTTT. This encodes CASSLNIGNSPLHF.

The chain uses TRBV9 and TRBJ1-1; D unresolved. Germline CDR1 and CDR2: SGDLS and YYNGEE. This CDR3 has 15 amino acids. The V gene lost 0 bases and the J gene lost 1 base, with 10 bases spanning the gap. The CDR3 loop reads CASSVDGNSNTEAFF. The CDR3 DNA follows: TGTGCCAGCAGCGTAGACGGAAACTCGAACACTGAAGCTTTCTTT.

This clonotype was found a few times. The chain recombines TRBV28 with TRBJ2-1, with 7 bases that match TRBD1. CDR3 length: 14 amino acids. Germline values: CDR1 MDHEN, CDR2 SYDVKM. V lost 4 bases and J lost 7; bases outside the gene matches: 7. The CDR3 coding sequence is TGTGCCAGCAGTTATAGGGGGCCAGGAAATGAGCAGTTCTTC. As protein: CASSYRGPGNEQFF.

The rearrangement joins TRBV29-1 to TRBJ1-1, with TRBD1 matching over 7 bases. This CDR3 has 14 residues. V was pared by 6 bases and J by 1 base, with 8 bases of the junction left unmatched. From germline, CDR1 is SQVTM and CDR2 ANQGSEA. The CDR3 region is CSVKRTGRNTEAFF. In DNA form, the CDR3 reads TGCAGCGTGAAACGGACAGGACGGAACACTGAAGCTTTCTTT. Combining the CDR3 with reference TRBV29-1 and TRBJ1-1 gives the whole variable domain SAVISQKPSRDICQRGTSLTIQCQVDSQVTMMFWYRQQPGQSLTLIATANQGSEATYESGFVIDKFPISRPNLTFSTLTVSNMSPEDSSIYLCSVKRTGRNTEAFFGQGTRLTVV.

This clonotype has a handful of counts. The chain uses TRBV2 and TRBJ1-3, with a weak D call TRBD1 (6 bases). V was trimmed by 10 bases and J by 0 bases, leaving 16 bases between them. Germline V lookup: CDR1 SNHLY, CDR2 FYNNEI. CDR3 length: 15 residues. The chain's CDR3 is CATIGGGYSGNTIYF. The CDR3 DNA is TGTGCCACCATAGGAGGGGGGTACTCTGGAAACACCATATATTTT.

This clonotype was recorded once. At one end, the junction sequence differs from germline, possibly due to a read error. V is TRBV7-6 and J is TRBJ2-1, with a possible D match to TRBD1 (6 bases). Germline assignment: CDR1 SGHVS and CDR2 FNYEAQ. CDR3 length: 16 amino acids. CDR3 sequence (DNA): TGTGCCAGCAGCCTAGCACAGGGAATCCCTTACAATGAGCAGTTCTTC. Amino acid sequence: CASSLAQGIPYNEQFF.

In its sample, this clonotype was seen a few times. This chain uses TRBV20-1 with TRBJ1-2; 10 bases are shared with TRBD1. Trimming took 2 bases from V and 5 from J; bases not matched to a gene: 20. CDR1 and CDR2 from the germline V gene are DFQATT and SNEGSKA (reference sequence). The CDR3 runs 19 residues. The chain's CDR3 is CSARSLISPGTGDRYGYTF. The CDR3 DNA reads as TGCAGTGCTAGATCGTTGATAAGTCCCGGGACAGGGGATCGGTATGGCTACACCTTC.

The CDR3 sequence: CASSRPTSNQPQHF. CDR3 coding DNA: TGTGCCAGCAGTAGACCTACAAGCAATCAGCCCCAGCATTTT. J is TRBJ1-5 and V is TRBV28; D gene uncertain. The CDR3 sequence is 14 residues long. The V gene lost 5 bases and the J gene lost 1 base, with 9 bases spanning the gap. Germline loops: CDR1 MDHEN, CDR2 SYDVKM. The full variable domain, its missing parts supplied by reference TRBV28 and TRBJ1-5, is DVKVTQSSRYLVKRTGEKVFLECVQDMDHENMFWYRQDPGLGLRLIYFSYDVKMKEKGDIPEGYSVSREKKERFSLILESASTNQTSMYLCASSRPTSNQPQHFGDGTRLSIL.

This clonotype was observed a few times. The chain uses TRBV19 and TRBJ1-1; TRBD1 matches at 7 bases. Germline V gene data show CDR1 as LNHDA and CDR2 as SQIVND (reference sequence). The V and J ends lost 3 bases and 1 base, in that order; junction bases with no gene match: 8. CDR3 length equals 16 residues. CDR3 DNA: TGTGCCAGTAGTATGAGAGAGACAGGGCGGAACACTGAAGCTTTCTTT. Protein: CASSMRETGRNTEAFF.

This clonotype appeared a few times. The rearrangement links TRBV20-1 to TRBJ2-5, with 11 nucleotides matching TRBD2. Looked up from germline, CDR1 is DFQATT and CDR2 is SNEGSKA (reference sequence). The CDR3 is made up of 15 amino acids. With V trimmed by 0 bases and J by 7 bases, 7 bases remained unmatched. CDR3 in DNA: TGCAGTGCTAGAGATGGTAGCGGGGGGGAAGCGACCCAGTACTTC. Protein product: CSARDGSGGEATQYF.